These 3 T cell receptor beta chains originate from one sample sequenced in a study of control samples from healthy donors and cancer patients. TCRdb's copy holds only in-frame clones and misses some; the assay was immunoSEQ multiplex PCR. The data show some 140,000 clones, about 85% seen once. The sequencing sample was made of blood. Receptors originate from a woman aged 25 to 39 in good health.

This chain uses TRBV20-1 with TRBJ2-5; a weak D match, TRBD2 (5 bases). CDR1 and CDR2 (germline): DFQATT, SNEGSKA (reference sequence). The V gene lost 3 bases and the J gene lost 3 bases, with 5 bases spanning the gap. CDR3 size: 11 residues. CDR3 residues: CSASGKETQYF. DNA for the CDR3: TGCAGTGCTAGCGGGAAAGAGACCCAGTACTTC.

Only one count was recorded for this clone. This chain joins TRBV27 and TRBJ2-2, with D unclear. V gave up 3 bases and J gave up 1 base, with 6 bases separating them. Germline assignment: CDR1 MNHEY and CDR2 SMNVEV (reference sequence). CDR3 size: 14 residues. CDR3 protein: CASSFGLNTGELFF. As DNA, the CDR3 is TGTGCCAGCAGTTTTGGCCTGAACACCGGGGAGCTGTTTTTT.

The rearrangement uses TRBV5-5 and TRBJ1-4; D not resolved. Per the germline V gene, CDR1 is SGHKS and CDR2 is YYEKEE (reference sequence). V lost 4 bases, J lost 0 bases, and 7 bases lay in between. The CDR3 has 14 amino acids. The CDR3 nucleotides read TGTGCCAGCAGCCCTTATACAACTAATGAAAAACTGTTTTTT. Protein sequence: CASSPYTTNEKLFF.